This T cell receptor (beta chain) was identified in a study of blood T cell repertoires in COVID-19. Only in-frame clones appear in the TCRdb table, and some are missing; sequencing was by immunoSEQ multiplex PCR. The sample contains about 240,000 clones, roughly 82% of which appear only once. This clone was seen a handful of times. Germline CDR1 LGHDT, CDR2 YNNKEL (reference sequence). The CDR3 sequence is 15 residues long. J lost 3 bases, V lost 6 bases, and 9 bases had no gene match. The sequence was collected from a woman in her 70s with acute or convalescent COVID-19. The rearrangement uses TRBV3-1 (or the pseudogene TRBV3-2) and TRBJ2-7; 9 bases are a match to TRBD2. Sequences were obtained from peripheral blood. The CDR3 here is CASSLNSGGVYEQYF. The DNA for the CDR3 is TGTGCCAGCAGTCTTAATAGCGGGGGAGTCTACGAGCAGTACTTC.